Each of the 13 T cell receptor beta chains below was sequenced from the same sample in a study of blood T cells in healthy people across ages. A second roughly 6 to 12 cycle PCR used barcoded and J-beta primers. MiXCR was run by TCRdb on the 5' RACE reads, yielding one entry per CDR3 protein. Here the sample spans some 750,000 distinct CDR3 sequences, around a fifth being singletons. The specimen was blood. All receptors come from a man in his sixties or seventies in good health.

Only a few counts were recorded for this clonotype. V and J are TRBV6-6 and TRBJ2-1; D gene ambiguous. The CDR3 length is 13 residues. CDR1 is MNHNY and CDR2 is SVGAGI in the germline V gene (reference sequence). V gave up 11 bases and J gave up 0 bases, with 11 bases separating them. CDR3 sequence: CAGTLSSYNEQFF. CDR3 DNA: TGTGCCGGTACTCTTAGCTCCTACAATGAGCAGTTCTTC.

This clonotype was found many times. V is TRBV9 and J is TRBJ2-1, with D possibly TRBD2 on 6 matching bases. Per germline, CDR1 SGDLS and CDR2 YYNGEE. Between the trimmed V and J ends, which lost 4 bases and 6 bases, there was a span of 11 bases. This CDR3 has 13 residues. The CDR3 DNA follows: TGTGCCAGCAGCCCAGGAGGGGTCAATGAGCAGTTCTTC. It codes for CASSPGGVNEQFF. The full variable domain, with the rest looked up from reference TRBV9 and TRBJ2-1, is DSGVTQTPKHLITATGQRVTLRCSPRSGDLSVYWYQQSLDQGLQFLIQYYNGEERAKGNILERFSAQQFPDLHSELNLSSLELGDSALYFCASSPGGVNEQFFGPGTRLTVL.

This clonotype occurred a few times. The CDR3 nucleotides read TGTGCCAGCAGCTTAGTAGGGGACGGGAATGAGCAGTTCTTC. Residues: CASSLVGDGNEQFF. The gene calls are TRBV7-9 and TRBJ2-1; D may correspond to TRBD1 or TRBD2 (5 bases each). The V gene's germline CDR1 is SEHNR and CDR2 FQNEAQ (reference sequence). The CDR3 is 14 residues long. Trimming pared 1 base from V and 7 bases from J, leaving 11 bases between.

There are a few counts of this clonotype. The DNA for the CDR3 is TGTGCCAGCAGCCTCGGAGGGCTCACTAATGAAAAACTGTTTTTT. Amino acids: CASSLGGLTNEKLFF. The chain links TRBV12-3 or TRBV12-4 to TRBJ1-4; no clear D. This CDR3 is 15 amino acids long. V was cut by 6 bases and J by 2 bases, with 13 bases left in between.

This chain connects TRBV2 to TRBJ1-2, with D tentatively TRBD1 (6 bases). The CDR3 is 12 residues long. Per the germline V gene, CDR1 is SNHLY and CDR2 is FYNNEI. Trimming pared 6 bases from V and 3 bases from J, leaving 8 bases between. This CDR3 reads CASRGADYGYTF. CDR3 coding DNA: TGTGCCAGCAGGGGGGCTGACTATGGCTACACCTTC.

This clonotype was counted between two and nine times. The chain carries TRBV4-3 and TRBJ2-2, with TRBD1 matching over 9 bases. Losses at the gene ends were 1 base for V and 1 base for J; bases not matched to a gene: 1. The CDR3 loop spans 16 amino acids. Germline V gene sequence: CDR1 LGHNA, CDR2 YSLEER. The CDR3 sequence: CASSQGDRVNTGELFF. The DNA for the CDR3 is TGCGCCAGCAGCCAAGGGGACAGGGTGAACACCGGGGAGCTGTTTTTT.

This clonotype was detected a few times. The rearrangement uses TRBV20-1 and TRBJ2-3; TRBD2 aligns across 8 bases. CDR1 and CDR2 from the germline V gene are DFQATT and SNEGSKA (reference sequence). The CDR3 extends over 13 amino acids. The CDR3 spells CSASALAADTQYF. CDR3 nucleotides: TGCTCCGCCTCGGCACTAGCGGCAGATACGCAGTATTTT.

The DNA for the CDR3 is TGTGCCTGGAGTGAGGTTAGCGGTTACAATGAGCAGTTCTTC. Protein sequence: CAWSEVSGYNEQFF. The J gene is TRBJ2-1, the V gene TRBV30; tentative D call: TRBD2 (6 bases). V was shortened by 1 base and J by 4 bases, with 11 bases between the two germline ends. Germline CDR1 reads GTSNPN; CDR2 reads SVGIG (reference sequence). The CDR3 is made up of 14 amino acids.

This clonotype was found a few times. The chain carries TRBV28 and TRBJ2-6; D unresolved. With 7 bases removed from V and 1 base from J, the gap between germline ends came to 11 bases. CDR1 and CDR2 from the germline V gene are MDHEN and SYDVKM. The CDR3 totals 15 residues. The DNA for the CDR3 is TGTGCCAGCATTCATGCCCGATCTGGGGCCAACGTCCTGACTTTC. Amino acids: CASIHARSGANVLTF.

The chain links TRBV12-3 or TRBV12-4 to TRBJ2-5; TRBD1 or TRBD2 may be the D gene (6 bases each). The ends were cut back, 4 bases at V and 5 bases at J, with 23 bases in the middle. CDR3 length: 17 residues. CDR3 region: CASSYRSANGGGETQYF. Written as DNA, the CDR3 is TGTGCCAGCAGTTACCGATCCGCTAACGGGGGCGGGGAGACCCAGTACTTC.

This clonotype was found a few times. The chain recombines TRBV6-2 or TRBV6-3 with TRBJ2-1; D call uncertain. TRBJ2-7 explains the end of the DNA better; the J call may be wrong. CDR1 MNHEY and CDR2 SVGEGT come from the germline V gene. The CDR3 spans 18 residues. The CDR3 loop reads CASSYSPSRILDSYEQYV. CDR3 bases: TGTGCCAGCAGTTACTCCCCCTCCCGGATCCTAGACTCCTACGAGCAGTACGTC.

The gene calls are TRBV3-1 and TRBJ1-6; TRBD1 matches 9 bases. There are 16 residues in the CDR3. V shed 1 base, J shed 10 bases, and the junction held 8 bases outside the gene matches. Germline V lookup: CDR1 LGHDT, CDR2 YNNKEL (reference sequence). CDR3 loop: CASSQVPDRGMSPLHF. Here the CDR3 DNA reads TGTGCCAGCAGCCAAGTACCGGACAGGGGTATGTCACCCCTCCACTTT.

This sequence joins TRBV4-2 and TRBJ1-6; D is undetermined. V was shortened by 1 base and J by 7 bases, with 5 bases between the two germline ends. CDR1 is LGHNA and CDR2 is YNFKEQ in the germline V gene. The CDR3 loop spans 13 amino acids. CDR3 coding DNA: TGTGCCAGCAGCCAAGTACCGAATTCACCCCTCCACTTT. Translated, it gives CASSQVPNSPLHF.